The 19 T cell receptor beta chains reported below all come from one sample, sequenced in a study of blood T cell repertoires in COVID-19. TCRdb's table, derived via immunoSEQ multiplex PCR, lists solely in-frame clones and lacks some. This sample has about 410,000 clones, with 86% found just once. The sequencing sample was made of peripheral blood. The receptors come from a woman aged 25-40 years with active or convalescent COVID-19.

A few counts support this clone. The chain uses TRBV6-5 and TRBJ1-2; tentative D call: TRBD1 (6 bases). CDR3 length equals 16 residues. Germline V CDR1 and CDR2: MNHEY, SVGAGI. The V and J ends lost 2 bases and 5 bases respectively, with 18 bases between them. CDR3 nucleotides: TGTGCCAGCAGTTACACCTGGGGACAAGGAGGATATGGCTACACCTTC. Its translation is CASSYTWGQGGYGYTF.

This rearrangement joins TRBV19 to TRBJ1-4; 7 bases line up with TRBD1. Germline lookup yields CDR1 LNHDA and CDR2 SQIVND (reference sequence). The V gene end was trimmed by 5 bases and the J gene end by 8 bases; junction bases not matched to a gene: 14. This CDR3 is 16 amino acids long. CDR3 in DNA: TGTGCCAGTAGTCTCCCTGACAGGGCGGCGGGGGAAAAACTGTTTTTT. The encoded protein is CASSLPDRAAGEKLFF.

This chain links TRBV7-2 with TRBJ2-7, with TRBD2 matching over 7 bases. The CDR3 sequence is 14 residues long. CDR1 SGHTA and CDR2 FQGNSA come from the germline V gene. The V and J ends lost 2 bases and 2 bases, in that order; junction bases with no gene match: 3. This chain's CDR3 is CASSLWAGAYEQYF. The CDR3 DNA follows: TGTGCCAGCAGCTTATGGGCGGGAGCCTACGAGCAGTACTTC.

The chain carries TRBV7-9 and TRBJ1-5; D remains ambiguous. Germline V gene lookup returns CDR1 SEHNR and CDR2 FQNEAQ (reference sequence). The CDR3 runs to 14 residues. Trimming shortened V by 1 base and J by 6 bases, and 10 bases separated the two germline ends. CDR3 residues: CASSLGGGSQPQHF. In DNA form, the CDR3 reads TGTGCCAGCAGCTTAGGAGGAGGGAGTCAGCCCCAGCATTTT.

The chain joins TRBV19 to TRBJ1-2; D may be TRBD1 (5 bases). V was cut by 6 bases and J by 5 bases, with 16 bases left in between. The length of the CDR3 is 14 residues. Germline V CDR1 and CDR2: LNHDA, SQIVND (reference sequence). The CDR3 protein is CASSRGTGIYGYTF. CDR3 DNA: TGTGCCAGTAGCCGGGGGACCGGTATATATGGCTACACCTTC.

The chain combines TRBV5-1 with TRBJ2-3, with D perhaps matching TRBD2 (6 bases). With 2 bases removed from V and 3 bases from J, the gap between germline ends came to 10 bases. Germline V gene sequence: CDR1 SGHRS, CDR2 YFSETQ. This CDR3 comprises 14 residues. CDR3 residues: CASSFALATDTQYF. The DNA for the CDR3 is TGCGCCAGCAGCTTCGCACTAGCAACAGATACGCAGTATTTT.

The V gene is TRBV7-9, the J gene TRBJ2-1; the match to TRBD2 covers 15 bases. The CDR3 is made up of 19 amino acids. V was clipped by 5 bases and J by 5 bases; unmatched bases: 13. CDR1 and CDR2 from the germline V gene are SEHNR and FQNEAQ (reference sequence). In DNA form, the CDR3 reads TGTGCCAGCAGCGAGGAACGGACTAGCGGGAGGGCCGGCGACAATGAGCAGTTCTTC. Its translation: CASSEERTSGRAGDNEQFF.

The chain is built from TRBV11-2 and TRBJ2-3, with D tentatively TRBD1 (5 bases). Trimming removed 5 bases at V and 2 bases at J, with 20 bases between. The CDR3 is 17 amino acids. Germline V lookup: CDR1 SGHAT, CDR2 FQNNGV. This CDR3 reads CASSTKIGLRDTDTQYF. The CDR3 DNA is TGTGCCAGCAGCACAAAGATCGGCCTCAGGGACACAGATACGCAGTATTTT.

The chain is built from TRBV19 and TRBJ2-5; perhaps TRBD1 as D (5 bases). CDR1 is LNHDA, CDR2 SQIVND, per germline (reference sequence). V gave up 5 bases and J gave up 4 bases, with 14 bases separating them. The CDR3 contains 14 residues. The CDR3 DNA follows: TGTGCCAGTAGTGCGGACACCGCCATAGAGACCCAGTACTTC. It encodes CASSADTAIETQYF.

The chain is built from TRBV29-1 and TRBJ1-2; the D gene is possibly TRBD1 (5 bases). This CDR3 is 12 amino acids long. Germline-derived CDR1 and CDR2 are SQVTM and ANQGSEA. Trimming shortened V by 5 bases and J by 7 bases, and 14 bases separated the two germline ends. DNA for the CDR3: TGCAGCGTTCAGGACACGGCGAGTGGCTACACCTTC. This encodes CSVQDTASGYTF. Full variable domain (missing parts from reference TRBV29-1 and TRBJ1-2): SAVISQKPSRDICQRGTSLTIQCQVDSQVTMMFWYRQQPGQSLTLIATANQGSEATYESGFVIDKFPISRPNLTFSTLTVSNMSPEDSSIYLCSVQDTASGYTFGSGTRLTVV.

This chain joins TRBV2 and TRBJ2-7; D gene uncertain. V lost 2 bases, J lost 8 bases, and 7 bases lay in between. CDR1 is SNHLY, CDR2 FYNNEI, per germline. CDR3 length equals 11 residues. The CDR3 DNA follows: TGTGCCAGCAGTGAACTACTCCAGCAGTACTTC. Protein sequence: CASSELLQQYF. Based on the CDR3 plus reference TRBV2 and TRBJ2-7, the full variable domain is EPEVTQTPSHQVTQMGQEVILRCVPISNHLYFYWYRQILGQKVEFLVSFYNNEISEKSEIFDDQFSVERPDGSNFTLKIRSTKLEDSAMYFCASSELLQQYFGPGTRLTVT.

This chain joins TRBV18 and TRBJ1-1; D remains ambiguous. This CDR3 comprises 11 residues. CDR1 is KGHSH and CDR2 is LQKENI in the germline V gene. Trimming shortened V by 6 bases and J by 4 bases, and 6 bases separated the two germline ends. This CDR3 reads CASSKSTEAFF. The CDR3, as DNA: TGTGCCAGCTCCAAATCCACTGAAGCTTTCTTT.

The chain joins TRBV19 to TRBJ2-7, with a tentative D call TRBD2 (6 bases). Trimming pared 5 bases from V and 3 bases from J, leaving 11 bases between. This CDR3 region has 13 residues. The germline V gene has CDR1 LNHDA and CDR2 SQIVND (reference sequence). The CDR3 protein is CASSGGLLYEQYF. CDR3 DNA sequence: TGTGCCAGTAGTGGGGGACTCCTCTACGAGCAGTACTTC.

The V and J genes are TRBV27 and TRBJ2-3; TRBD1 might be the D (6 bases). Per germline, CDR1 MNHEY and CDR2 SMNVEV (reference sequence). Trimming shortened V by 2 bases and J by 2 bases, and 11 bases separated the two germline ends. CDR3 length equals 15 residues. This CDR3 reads CASSLMGAHTDTQYF. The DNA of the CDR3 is TGTGCCAGCAGTTTAATGGGGGCCCACACAGATACGCAGTATTTT.

The CDR3 coding sequence is TGTGCCAGCACCCCGTACAGGGAGGGCTATGGCTACACCTTC. It is translated as CASTPYREGYGYTF. This sequence joins TRBV5-6 and TRBJ1-2; D perhaps matches TRBD1 (6 bases). CDR3 length: 14 residues. The germline V gene encodes CDR1 SGHDT and CDR2 YYEEEE. The germline V and J ends were trimmed by 6 bases and 4 bases, with 16 bases remaining between them.

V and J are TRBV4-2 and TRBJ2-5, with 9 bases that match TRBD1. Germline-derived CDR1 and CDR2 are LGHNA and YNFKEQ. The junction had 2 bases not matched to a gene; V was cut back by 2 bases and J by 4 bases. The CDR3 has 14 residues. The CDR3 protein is CASSQLQGAETQYF. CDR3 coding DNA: TGTGCCAGCAGCCAACTACAGGGGGCAGAGACCCAGTACTTC.

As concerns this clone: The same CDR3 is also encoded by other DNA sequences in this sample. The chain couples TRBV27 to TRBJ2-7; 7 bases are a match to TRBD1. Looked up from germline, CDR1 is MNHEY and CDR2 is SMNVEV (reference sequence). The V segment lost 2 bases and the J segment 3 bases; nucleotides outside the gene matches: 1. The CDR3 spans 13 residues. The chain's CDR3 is CASSLPGGYEQYF. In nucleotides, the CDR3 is TGTGCCAGCAGTTTACCAGGGGGCTACGAGCAGTACTTC.

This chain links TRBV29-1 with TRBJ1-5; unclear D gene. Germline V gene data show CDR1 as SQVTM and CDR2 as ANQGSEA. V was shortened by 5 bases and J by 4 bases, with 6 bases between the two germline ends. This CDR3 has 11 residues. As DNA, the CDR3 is TGCAGCGTTTTCTTAAATCAGCCCCAGCATTTT. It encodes CSVFLNQPQHF. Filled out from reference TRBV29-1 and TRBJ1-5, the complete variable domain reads SAVISQKPSRDICQRGTSLTIQCQVDSQVTMMFWYRQQPGQSLTLIATANQGSEATYESGFVIDKFPISRPNLTFSTLTVSNMSPEDSSIYLCSVFLNQPQHFGDGTRLSIL.

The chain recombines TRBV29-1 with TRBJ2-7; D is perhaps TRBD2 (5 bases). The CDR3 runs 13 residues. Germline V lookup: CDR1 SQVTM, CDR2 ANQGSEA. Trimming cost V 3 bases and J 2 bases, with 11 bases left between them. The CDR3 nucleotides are TGCAGCGTTGAGGGGAGTGCCACCTACGAGCAGTACTTC. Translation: CSVEGSATYEQYF.